A selection of T cell receptor beta chains follows, all from one sample in a study of blood T cell repertoires in COVID-19. Sequenced by immunoSEQ multiplex PCR; TCRdb stores in-frame clones only, minus some. The sample carries some 120,000 clones, 90% recorded once. Specimen: peripheral blood. Source of these receptors: a human donor with active COVID-19. The donor label of this sample is uncertain. Both conserved end residues are part of each CDR3. The D gene is left open where the match is weak. Rows may omit the clone size; those that give it use once, few, many or a size class.

j_call,clone_size,d_call,v_call,cdr3_nt,cdr3_aa
TRBJ2-1,.,TRBD2,TRBV5-8,TGTGCCAGCAGCTTGGGACCAGCGGGGGGGTCGAATGAGCAGTTCTTC,CASSLGPAGGSNEQFF
TRBJ1-1,.,TRBD1,TRBV7-2,TGTGCCAGCAGCTTAGTGGGACAGGTGAACACTGAAGCTTTCTTT,CASSLVGQVNTEAFF
TRBJ2-3,.,.,TRBV27,TGTGCCAGCCTTCGGACATTTAGCACAGATACGCAGTATTTT,CASLRTFSTDTQYF
TRBJ2-3,.,TRBD2,TRBV7-7,TGTGCCAGCAGCTTATCGGGGGGGGCTTCGGATACGCAGTATTTT,CASSLSGGASDTQYF
TRBJ1-4,.,.,TRBV3-1/TRBV3-2,TGTGCCAGCGCCCGCAGCGGGGAAAAACTGTTTTTT,CASARSGEKLFF
TRBJ2-6,.,.,TRBV28,TGTGCCAGCAGTTTCTATCGGGACTCTGGGGCCAACGTCCTGACTTTC,CASSFYRDSGANVLTF
TRBJ2-5,.,.,TRBV19,TGTGCCAGTAGTCACAGGGTGGCCCAAGAGACCCAGTACTTC,CASSHRVAQETQYF
TRBJ2-4,once,TRBD1,TRBV5-6,TGTGCCAGCAGCCGTAAGACAGGACAGGAGCTAGCCAAAAACATTCAGTACTTC,CASSRKTGQELAKNIQYF
TRBJ1-6,.,TRBD1,TRBV7-9,TGTGCCAGCAGCTTCGCCGGACAGGGTTCACCCCTCCACTTT,CASSFAGQGSPLHF
TRBJ2-7,.,.,TRBV5-1,TGCGCCAGCAGCTTGCAGGGGGGACCCTACGAGCAGTACTTC,CASSLQGGPYEQYF
TRBJ2-1,.,.,TRBV6-5,TGTGCCAGCAGCCCAGAGGGGCGGGGGCTAAAGCAGTTCTTC,CASSPEGRGLKQFF
TRBJ2-5,.,.,TRBV10-3,TGTGCCATCAGTGAGAGCCAAACAGGAAAGGAGACCCAGTACTTC,CAISESQTGKETQYF
TRBJ2-7,.,.,TRBV29-1,TGCAGCGTTGGCTCAGTCTACGAGCAGTACTTC,CSVGSVYEQYF
TRBJ1-1,.,.,TRBV29-1,TGCAGCGTCCGCCGGGGGGACACTGAAGCTTTCTTT,CSVRRGDTEAFF
TRBJ2-1,.,TRBD1,TRBV7-2,TGTGCCAGCAGTTGGGGACAGGGCTCCTACAATGAGCAGTTCTTC,CASSWGQGSYNEQFF
TRBJ2-3,.,.,TRBV5-1,TGCGCCAGCAGCTTGGGAGACAGAGATACGCAGTATTTT,CASSLGDRDTQYF
TRBJ2-3,.,TRBD1,TRBV7-8,TGTGCCAGCAGCGATCCCGACAGGGCCTTGGGAGATACGCAGTATTTT,CASSDPDRALGDTQYF
TRBJ2-5,.,TRBD1,TRBV5-5,TGTGCCAGCAGCACCGGGACAGGAAAAGGGACCCAGTACTTC,CASSTGTGKGTQYF
TRBJ1-1,.,.,TRBV6-5,TGTGCCACCAACTCAAGGGGAGGTGGCACTGAAGCTTTCTTT,CATNSRGGGTEAFF
TRBJ2-5,.,TRBD1,TRBV18,TGTGCCAGCTCACCCGGGACAGGGGGTATGGAGACCCAGTACTTC,CASSPGTGGMETQYF
TRBJ2-7,.,TRBD1,TRBV3-1/TRBV3-2,TGTGCCAGCAGCCAAGACGACAGGGTCGCTACCTACGAGCAGTACTTC,CASSQDDRVATYEQYF
TRBJ1-1,once,.,TRBV12-3/TRBV12-4,TGTGCCAGCAGTTTTGAAGGACTTCTTGAAGCTTTCTTT,CASSFEGLLEAFF
TRBJ2-2,few,TRBD1,TRBV27,TGTGCCAGCAAACCGGACAGGTTCACCGGGGAGCTGTTTTTT,CASKPDRFTGELFF
TRBJ2-3,.,.,TRBV4-3,TGCGCCAGCAGCCTTGAACACCGGGACACAGATACGCAGTATTTT,CASSLEHRDTDTQYF
TRBJ1-1,.,.,TRBV6-5,TGTGCCATCCGGGAAATCCCTAGTTGGGCTTTCTTT,CAIREIPSWAFF
TRBJ2-1,.,TRBD2,TRBV28,TGTGCCAGCAGTTTATTTAGCGGGGGGGGCTACAATGAGCAGTTCTTC,CASSLFSGGGYNEQFF
TRBJ1-1,.,.,TRBV7-9,TGTGCCAGCAGTTCCAGGGGATCTCTGGCTTTCTTT,CASSSRGSLAFF
TRBJ2-3,.,TRBD1,TRBV6-5,TGTGCCAGCAGCCACGGGACAGGGGGCACAGATACGCAGTATTTT,CASSHGTGGTDTQYF
TRBJ2-7,.,.,TRBV5-6,TGTGCCAGCAGCTTGGTTGGCGGCAGGGTACTTGGCGAGCAGTACTTC,CASSLVGGRVLGEQYF
TRBJ1-5,.,.,TRBV6-6,TGTGCCAGCAGTACTTATCAGCCCCAGCATTTT,CASSTYQPQHF
TRBJ1-2,.,.,TRBV19,TGTGCCAGTAGTATAGTCGTCAGCGGGGCAGGAGATGGTTATGGCTACACCTTC,CASSIVVSGAGDGYGYTF
TRBJ1-2,.,.,TRBV10-3,TGTGCCATCAGTGAGTCGTTTGGGCCGAACTATGGCTACACCTTC,CAISESFGPNYGYTF
TRBJ2-7,.,.,TRBV15,TGTGCCACCAGCAGAGAGGGGGCGGCCTACGAGCAGTACTTC,CATSREGAAYEQYF
TRBJ2-1,.,TRBD2,TRBV5-1,TGCGCCAGATCCCCCCGGGGGGGCCACAATGAGCAGTTCTTC,CARSPRGGHNEQFF
TRBJ2-1,.,.,TRBV5-1,TGCGCCAGCAGCTTGGAAGGGAGCTCCTACAATGAGCAGTTCTTC,CASSLEGSSYNEQFF
TRBJ2-3,few,TRBD2,TRBV29-1,TGCAGCGCGTCGACTAGCGGGGGCCTGTCATATTTT,CSASTSGGLSYF